Shown below are 23 T cell receptor beta chains from a single sample sequenced in a study of radiation and T cells in renal cell carcinoma. Sequencing was performed with immunoSEQ multiplex PCR; in TCRdb, only in-frame clones are kept and a portion is missing. The sample lists 150,000 to 200,000 clones, 88% seen once, with about 10% in the top ten. Indicated time point: blood 4 weeks post-SBRT, at nephrectomy. Treatment reported: 15 Gy SBRT to primary tumor, nephrectomy 4 weeks later. The sequences come from blood, collected from a patient whose treatment included radiotherapy and nephrectomy. The receptors come from a woman in her fifties or sixties with renal cell carcinoma.

The chain is built from TRBV9 and TRBJ2-3; 8 nucleotides align to TRBD2. Germline CDR1 and CDR2: SGDLS and YYNGEE. The CDR3 covers 16 residues. V lost 0 bases, J lost 6 bases, and 9 bases stayed unmatched. The CDR3 here is CASSVDAGGPWDTQYF. The DNA of the CDR3 is TGTGCCAGCAGCGTAGATGCGGGGGGCCCATGGGATACGCAGTATTTT.

The rearrangement joins TRBV7-9 to TRBJ1-2, with TRBD1 as a possible D gene (5 bases). The length of the CDR3 is 15 residues. Germline V gene sequence: CDR1 SEHNR, CDR2 FQNEAQ (reference sequence). Trimming pared 5 bases from V and 2 bases from J, leaving 15 bases between. The CDR3 reads CASSPRPGLNYGYTF. CDR3 in DNA: TGTGCCAGCAGCCCTCGCCCAGGGCTCAACTATGGCTACACCTTC. Filled out from reference TRBV7-9 and TRBJ1-2, the complete variable domain reads DTGVSQNPRHKITKRGQNVTFRCDPISEHNRLYWYRQTLGQGPEFLTYFQNEAQLEKSRLLSDRFSAERPKGSFSTLEIQRTEQGDSAMYLCASSPRPGLNYGYTFGSGTRLTVV.

V usage is TRBV7-2 and J usage is TRBJ1-2; D remains unclear. Trimming cost V 4 bases and J 1 base, with 13 bases left between them. CDR1 and CDR2 from the germline V gene are SGHTA and FQGNSA. This CDR3 contains 15 residues. The CDR3 nucleotides read TGTGCCAGCAGCTCCCGTTTGAGCGGTAACTATGGCTACACCTTC. Translation gives CASSSRLSGNYGYTF.

This clone was seen a single time. The chain has TRBV7-9 and TRBJ2-7; 11 positions agree with TRBD2. With V trimmed by 2 bases and J by 5 bases, 5 bases remained unmatched. This CDR3 has 15 amino acids. Per germline, CDR1 SEHNR and CDR2 FQNEAQ (reference sequence). CDR3 residues: CASSLTLAGENEQYF. The CDR3, as DNA: TGTGCCAGCAGCTTAACACTAGCGGGGGAAAACGAGCAGTACTTC. Full variable domain (missing parts from reference TRBV7-9 and TRBJ2-7): DTGVSQNPRHKITKRGQNVTFRCDPISEHNRLYWYRQTLGQGPEFLTYFQNEAQLEKSRLLSDRFSAERPKGSFSTLEIQRTEQGDSAMYLCASSLTLAGENEQYFGPGTRLTVT.

V is TRBV6-4 and J is TRBJ2-6, with no clear D. V was shortened by 3 bases and J by 4 bases, with 10 bases between the two germline ends. This CDR3 spans 15 amino acids. Germline loops: CDR1 MRHNA, CDR2 SNTAGT. The CDR3 coding sequence is TGTGCCAGCAGTGAAACTGGTACAGGGGCCAACGTCCTGACTTTC. Protein sequence: CASSETGTGANVLTF.

This CDR3 is CASCSGDHTDTQYF. The DNA for the CDR3 is TGTGCCAGCTGCTCGGGGGACCACACAGATACGCAGTATTTT. The gene calls are TRBV28 and TRBJ2-3; D is perhaps TRBD2 (6 bases). The CDR3 covers 14 residues. V lost 8 bases and J 2 bases, leaving 14 bases between the germline ends. Germline values: CDR1 MDHEN, CDR2 SYDVKM.

The chain has TRBV5-5 and TRBJ1-2; no clear D. Germline assignment: CDR1 SGHKS and CDR2 YYEKEE (reference sequence). V lost 4 bases and J 5 bases, leaving 9 bases between the germline ends. This CDR3 spans 12 amino acids. The CDR3 DNA reads TGTGCCAGCAGCGTGGACGGTTATGGCTACACCTTC. Translating gives CASSVDGYGYTF.

DNA for the CDR3: TGTGCCACCAGCAGAGATAGAGGGGGACAGAGCTCCTATAATTCACCCCTCCACTTT. Encoded protein: CATSRDRGGQSSYNSPLHF. This rearrangement joins TRBV15 to TRBJ1-6, with 7 nucleotides matching TRBD1. CDR3 length equals 19 residues. The ends lost 0 bases at V and 0 bases at J; junction bases unmatched: 8. The germline V gene encodes CDR1 LNHNV and CDR2 YYDKDF (reference sequence).

The chain employs TRBV2 and TRBJ2-1; tentatively, D is TRBD2 (5 bases). In germline, CDR1 is SNHLY, CDR2 FYNNEI. This CDR3 is 14 amino acids long. Trimming shortened V by 5 bases and J by 0 bases, and 8 bases separated the two germline ends. In DNA form, the CDR3 reads TGTGCCAGCAGTTTAGAGGGCTCCTACAATGAGCAGTTCTTC. It translates to CASSLEGSYNEQFF.

CDR3 sequence: CASSLLSTGELFF. The CDR3 nucleotides read TGTGCCAGCAGCTTACTGAGCACCGGGGAGCTGTTTTTT. The gene calls are TRBV7-9 and TRBJ2-2; D call uncertain. This CDR3 contains 13 residues. Trimming cost V 2 bases and J 4 bases, with 5 bases left between them. Germline-derived CDR1 and CDR2 are SEHNR and FQNEAQ (reference sequence).

The chain is built from TRBV5-1 and TRBJ1-1; D not resolved. Germline assignment: CDR1 SGHRS and CDR2 YFSETQ. Trimming pared 0 bases from V and 1 base from J, leaving 7 bases between. CDR3 length: 14 amino acids. The CDR3 DNA sequence: TGCGCCAGCAGCTTGGGACACTCGAACACTGAAGCTTTCTTT. Its protein product is CASSLGHSNTEAFF.

This sequence joins TRBV5-4 and TRBJ1-2; D might be TRBD1 (6 bases). There are 13 residues in the CDR3. V lost 3 bases, J lost 13 bases, and 19 bases lay in between. Germline values: CDR1 SGHNT, CDR2 YYREEE (reference sequence). CDR3 nucleotides: TGTGCCAGCAGCTCGACAGGAACGCCCTTGTGCACCTTC. Protein: CASSSTGTPLCTF.

The V call is TRBV7-6, the J call TRBJ2-3; 10 bases agree with TRBD2. Germline CDR1 SGHVS, CDR2 FNYEAQ. This CDR3 has 15 residues. Trimming removed 3 bases from V and 4 bases from J; junction bases left unmatched: 4. DNA for the CDR3: TGTGCCAGCAGCTTTCGGCTAGCGGGGGCAGATACGCAGTATTTT. Translated: CASSFRLAGADTQYF. Variable domain in full (rest from reference TRBV7-6 and TRBJ2-3): GAGVSQSPRYKVTKRGQDVALRCDPISGHVSLYWYRQALGQGPEFLTYFNYEAQQDKSGLPNDRFSAERPEGSISTLTIQRTEQRDSAMYRCASSFRLAGADTQYFGPGTRLTVL.

The V and J genes are TRBV10-3 and TRBJ1-4; D gene uncertain. V dropped 0 bases and J dropped 4 bases, with 9 bases sitting between them. Germline V CDR1 and CDR2: ENHRY, SYGVKD. This CDR3 is built from 15 residues. The CDR3 is CAISESQESNEKLFF. CDR3 coding DNA: TGTGCCATCAGTGAGTCTCAAGAGAGTAATGAAAAACTGTTTTTT.

The chain combines TRBV10-3 with TRBJ2-7, with D perhaps TRBD2 (7 bases). Looked up from germline, CDR1 is ENHRY and CDR2 is SYGVKD. CDR3 length: 13 residues. With 10 bases removed from V and 0 bases from J, the gap between germline ends came to 13 bases. The CDR3 region has the DNA TGTGCCACCAAGGGGGGGAGCTCCTACGAGCAGTACTTC. Its translation is CATKGGSSYEQYF.

This chain links TRBV25-1 with TRBJ2-7; 7 nucleotides match TRBD1. Germline loops: CDR1 MGHDK, CDR2 SYGVNS. The V gene end was trimmed by 3 bases and the J gene end by 2 bases; junction bases not matched to a gene: 7. The CDR3 sequence is 15 residues long. CDR3 region: CASSERQGAAYEQYF. The CDR3 region has the DNA TGTGCCAGCAGTGAGCGACAGGGAGCGGCCTACGAGCAGTACTTC.

The CDR3 DNA reads TGTGCCAGCAGCCCGACGAGGGGTTATGAAGCTTTCTTT. It codes for CASSPTRGYEAFF. The chain is built from TRBV7-3 and TRBJ1-1; D possibly corresponds to TRBD1 (5 bases). This CDR3 contains 13 residues. V shed 5 bases and J shed 7 bases, with 14 bases lying between them. Germline V CDR1 and CDR2: SGHTA, FQGTGA.

The chain is built from TRBV18 and TRBJ1-4; D unresolved. From germline, CDR1 is KGHSH and CDR2 LQKENI. This CDR3 spans 13 amino acids. The V and J ends lost 6 bases and 8 bases respectively, with 13 bases between them. The DNA for the CDR3 is TGTGCCAGCTCCCCCGGGCAAGCGGAAAAACTGTTTTTT. Amino acids: CASSPGQAEKLFF.

This chain joins TRBV7-9 and TRBJ1-2, with TRBD1 matching over 8 bases. The CDR3 consists of 16 residues. Germline trimming cut 6 bases from V and 2 bases from J; bases unmatched to any gene: 11. Germline CDR1 and CDR2: SEHNR and FQNEAQ (reference sequence). CDR3 nucleotides: TGTGCCAGCAGGGGGATTCGGGACAGGCCCAACTATGGCTACACCTTC. It encodes CASRGIRDRPNYGYTF.

The rearrangement joins TRBV18 to TRBJ2-7; 10 nucleotides line up with TRBD1. After removal of 3 bases from V and 6 bases from J, the junction contained 5 bases not matched to a gene. Looked up from germline, CDR1 is KGHSH and CDR2 is LQKENI. CDR3 length: 14 residues. Written as DNA, the CDR3 is TGTGCCAGCTCACCCTGGGACAGGGGCTCCGAGCAGTACTTC. This sequence encodes CASSPWDRGSEQYF. The full variable domain, rest sourced from reference TRBV18 and TRBJ2-7, is NAGVMQNPRHLVRRRGQEARLRCSPMKGHSHVYWYRQLPEEGLKFMVYLQKENIIDESGMPKERFSAEFPKEGPSILRIQQVVRGDSAAYFCASSPWDRGSEQYFGPGTRLTVT.

The rearrangement joins TRBV19 to TRBJ2-2, with D tentatively TRBD1 or TRBD2 (6 bases each). CDR3 size: 16 residues. Germline V gene data show CDR1 as LNHDA and CDR2 as SQIVND (reference sequence). V shed 7 bases and J shed 0 bases, with 15 bases lying between them. This CDR3 is CASKRMGGANTGELFF. CDR3 nucleotide sequence: TGTGCCAGTAAGCGTATGGGGGGCGCGAACACCGGGGAGCTGTTTTTT.

This clone has only a few counts. The chain links TRBV2 to TRBJ1-1, with D hard to call. CDR1 SNHLY and CDR2 FYNNEI come from the germline V gene. V was clipped by 7 bases and J by 3 bases, with 6 bases between them. This CDR3 has 11 amino acids. This CDR3 reads CASNAYTEAFF. The DNA of the CDR3 is TGTGCCAGCAACGCGTACACTGAAGCTTTCTTT.

The gene calls are TRBV14 and TRBJ1-3, with D perhaps TRBD1 (6 bases). Germline V gene lookup returns CDR1 SGHDN and CDR2 FVKESK. CDR3 size: 18 residues. V dropped 4 bases and J dropped 0 bases, with 19 bases sitting between them. Written as DNA, the CDR3 is TGTGCCAGCAGCCGAGCCCGAGACAGGCGTCGCTCTGGAAACACCATATATTTT. Translation gives CASSRARDRRRSGNTIYF.